Following are 2 T cell receptor beta chains from one sample sequenced in a study of beta chain features in type 1 diabetes. Findings and caveats of the study: TCRB CDR3 length was moderately but significantly reduced in all four CD4+ subsets of Type 1 diabetes patients.

Every isolated RNA sample was fully reverse transcribed, so sequencing captured expressed TCRB transcripts. Libraries were prepared by immunoSEQ multiplex PCR; TCRdb keeps only in-frame clonotypes and omits some of them. This sample carries some 330,000 clones, around 12% of them seen once, and the ten largest clones take around 0.01%. These receptors' antigens are unknown. Sequenced material: naive CD4+ T cells from blood. These receptors were taken from a woman under 30 with type 1 diabetes.

This chain links TRBV14 with TRBJ2-3; D possibly corresponds to TRBD1 (6 bases). The ends were cut back, 2 bases at V and 0 bases at J, with 15 bases in the middle. Germline V gene data show CDR1 as SGHDN and CDR2 as FVKESK. CDR3 length: 17 amino acids. CDR3 sequence (DNA): TGTGCCAGCAGCCAAAGAAGACAGGCCTCTAGCACAGATACGCAGTATTTT. Translation: CASSQRRQASSTDTQYF.

V is TRBV5-1 and J is TRBJ1-4; 7 nucleotides match TRBD1. Germline assignment: CDR1 SGHRS and CDR2 YFSETQ. V lost 4 bases, J lost 5 bases, and 8 bases stayed unmatched. This CDR3 region has 15 residues. CDR3 region: CASSGTGALNEKLFF. CDR3 coding DNA: TGCGCCAGCAGCGGAACAGGGGCCCTCAATGAAAAACTGTTTTTT. Filled out from reference TRBV5-1 and TRBJ1-4, the complete variable domain reads KAGVTQTPRYLIKTRGQQVTLSCSPISGHRSVSWYQQTPGQGLQFLFEYFSETQRNKGNFPGRFSGRQFSNSRSEMNVSTLELGDSALYLCASSGTGALNEKLFFGSGTQLSVL.